This T cell receptor beta chain was sequenced during a study of radiotherapy plus CTLA-4 blockade in lung cancer. V was cut by 3 bases and J by 0 bases, with 9 bases left in between. CDR1 is SEHNR, CDR2 FQNEAQ, per germline (reference sequence). This CDR3 is 14 amino acids long. Sequenced by immunoSEQ multiplex PCR; TCRdb stores in-frame clones only, minus some. The table has under 70,000 clones, around 77% seen once; the top ten hold approximately 4.5%. This chain connects TRBV7-9 to TRBJ2-7; D unresolved. Sequences were derived from peripheral blood, sampled from a patient treated with radiotherapy plus ipilimumab. The TCR comes from a human donor with non-small cell lung cancer who had a complete response to radiotherapy plus ipilimumab. The DNA for the CDR3 is TGTGCCAGCAGCTTTGGGCCGAGCTCCTACGAGCAGTACTTC. It codes for CASSFGPSSYEQYF.